The text below deals with one T cell receptor (beta chain). The data were obtained in a study of blood T cell repertoires in COVID-19. Overall study context: COVID-19 samples, acute and convalescent, were from the United States, Italy and Spain. Sources were T cells, B-cell-depleted T cells, or PBMCs; the material itself was cDNA or gDNA.

Germline V gives CDR1 LNHDA, CDR2 SQIVND (reference sequence). The CDR3 extends over 14 amino acids. V was trimmed by 9 bases and J by 4 bases, leaving 16 bases between them. Per the original methods: Amplification from reference gene primers served as the basis for estimated nucleated cell counts. Some clones are missing from TCRdb's copy, which holds only in-frame ones; the method was immunoSEQ multiplex PCR. For V, J and clone size, that table is used; D and trimming come from the DNA. The repertoire has approximately 230,000 clones, 88% of them found once; the top ten carry about 1.3%. This chain joins TRBV19 and TRBJ2-1; D remains unclear. The sample was peripheral blood. This TCR derives from an elderly man with acute or convalescent COVID-19. The CDR3 DNA reads TGTGCCAGAGAGACATCCCGACCTTACAATGAGCAGTTCTTC. This codes for CARETSRPYNEQFF.